This T cell receptor beta chain was captured in a study of cytomegalovirus exposure and HLA in healthy donors. General study results and limits: Reported results showed that the classifier diagnosed cytomegalovirus status with high specificity and sensitivity. Upon later analysis, TCR association rates were observed to vary by HLA locus, being highest for DRB1 and lowest for HLA-C. In an earlier analysis, most TCR beta V segments were productive about 87% or about 30% of the time. V- and J-gene trimming of TCR beta was linked (in a later analysis) to a missense DCLRE1C variant.

The PCR employed 60 Vbeta primers together with 13 Jbeta primers. Libraries were prepared by immunoSEQ multiplex PCR; TCRdb keeps only in-frame clonotypes and omits some of them. Seen here are some 77,000 clones, 75% to 90% observed once, and the top ten hold about 32%. For this clone: What it recognizes is unknown.

Germline loops: CDR1 SGHTA, CDR2 FQGTGA. Trimming took 3 bases from V and 7 from J; bases not matched to a gene: 3. This CDR3 region has 14 residues. Sequencing input: PBMCs. The clonotype originates from a man aged 50 or older in good health and CMV-seropositive. The V and J genes are TRBV7-3 and TRBJ2-1; 10 positions agree with TRBD1. The CDR3 reads CASSFPGQGNEQFF. The CDR3 DNA sequence: TGTGCCAGCAGCTTTCCGGGACAGGGGAATGAGCAGTTCTTC.